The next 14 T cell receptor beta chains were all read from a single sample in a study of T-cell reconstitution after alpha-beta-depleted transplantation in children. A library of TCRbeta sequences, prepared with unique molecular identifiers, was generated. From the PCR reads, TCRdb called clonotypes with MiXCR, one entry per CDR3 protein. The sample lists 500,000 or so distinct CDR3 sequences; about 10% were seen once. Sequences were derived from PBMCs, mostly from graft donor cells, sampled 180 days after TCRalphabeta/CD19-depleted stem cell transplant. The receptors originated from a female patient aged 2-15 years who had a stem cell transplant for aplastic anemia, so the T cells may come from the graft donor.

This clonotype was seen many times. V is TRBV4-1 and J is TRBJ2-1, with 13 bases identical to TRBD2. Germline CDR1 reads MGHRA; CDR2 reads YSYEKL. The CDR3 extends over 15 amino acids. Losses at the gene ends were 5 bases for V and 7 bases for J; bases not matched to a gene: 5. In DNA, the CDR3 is TGCGCCAGCAGCTGGACTAGCGGGAGTATGAATGAGCAGTTCTTC. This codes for CASSWTSGSMNEQFF.

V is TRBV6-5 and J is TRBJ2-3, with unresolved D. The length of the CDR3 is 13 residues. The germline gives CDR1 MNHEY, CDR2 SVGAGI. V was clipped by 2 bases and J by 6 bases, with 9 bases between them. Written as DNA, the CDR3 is TGTGCCAGCAGTTACGCGGCCAGGGATACGCAGTATTTT. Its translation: CASSYAARDTQYF.

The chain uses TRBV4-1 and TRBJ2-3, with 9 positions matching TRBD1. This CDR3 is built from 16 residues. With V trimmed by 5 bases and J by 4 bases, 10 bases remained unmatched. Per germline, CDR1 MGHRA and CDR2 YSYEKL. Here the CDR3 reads CASSERDRVFSDTQYF. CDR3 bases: TGCGCCAGCAGCGAACGGGACAGGGTGTTTTCAGATACGCAGTATTTT.

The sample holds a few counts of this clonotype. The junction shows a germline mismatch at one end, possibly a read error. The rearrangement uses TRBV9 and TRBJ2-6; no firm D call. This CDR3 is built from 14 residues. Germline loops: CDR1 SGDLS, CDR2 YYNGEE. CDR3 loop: CASSPYTWASVLTF. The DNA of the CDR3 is TGTGCCAGCAGCCCCTATACCTGGGCCAGCGTCCTGACTTTC.

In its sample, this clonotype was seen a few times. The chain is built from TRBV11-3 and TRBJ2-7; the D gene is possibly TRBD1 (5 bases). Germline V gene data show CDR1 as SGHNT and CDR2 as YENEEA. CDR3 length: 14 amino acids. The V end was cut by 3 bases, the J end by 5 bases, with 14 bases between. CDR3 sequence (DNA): TGTGCCAGCAGCTTGGGGCAGGGTGGTGACGAGCAGTACGTC. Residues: CASSLGQGGDEQYV.

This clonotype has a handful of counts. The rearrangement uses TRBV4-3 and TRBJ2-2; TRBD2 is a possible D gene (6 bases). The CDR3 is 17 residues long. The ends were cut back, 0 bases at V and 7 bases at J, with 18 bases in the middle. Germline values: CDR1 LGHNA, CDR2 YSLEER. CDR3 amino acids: CASSQDLPAGRHGELFF. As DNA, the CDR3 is TGCGCCAGCAGCCAAGATCTTCCAGCGGGCCGGCACGGGGAGCTGTTTTTT.

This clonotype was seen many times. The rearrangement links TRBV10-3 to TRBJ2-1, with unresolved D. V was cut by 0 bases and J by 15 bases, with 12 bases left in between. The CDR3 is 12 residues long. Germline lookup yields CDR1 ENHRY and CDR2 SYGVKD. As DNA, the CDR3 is TGTGCCATCAGTGAGTCATCGGTAGTCGCGTTCTTC. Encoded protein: CAISESSVVAFF.

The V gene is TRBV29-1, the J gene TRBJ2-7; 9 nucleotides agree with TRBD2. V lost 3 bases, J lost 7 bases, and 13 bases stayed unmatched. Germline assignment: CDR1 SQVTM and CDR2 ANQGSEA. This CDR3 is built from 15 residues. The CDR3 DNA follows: TGCAGCGTTGAGGGTCGGGCGGGAGGGCCTCGGGAGCAGTACTTC. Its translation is CSVEGRAGGPREQYF.

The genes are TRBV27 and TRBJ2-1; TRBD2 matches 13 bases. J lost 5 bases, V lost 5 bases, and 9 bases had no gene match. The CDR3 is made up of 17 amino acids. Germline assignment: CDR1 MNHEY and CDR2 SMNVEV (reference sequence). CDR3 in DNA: TGTGCCAGCAGTCAACCGCGGACTAGCGGGAGCCACAATGAGCAGTTCTTC. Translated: CASSQPRTSGSHNEQFF.

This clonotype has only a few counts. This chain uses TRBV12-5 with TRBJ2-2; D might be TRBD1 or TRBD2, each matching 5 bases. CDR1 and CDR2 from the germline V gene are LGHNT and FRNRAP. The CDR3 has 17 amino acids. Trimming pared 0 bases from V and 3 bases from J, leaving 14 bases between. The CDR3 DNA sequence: TGTGCTAGTGGTTTGGTACCGACCGGGGCTTACACCGGGGAGCTGTTTTTT. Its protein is CASGLVPTGAYTGELFF.

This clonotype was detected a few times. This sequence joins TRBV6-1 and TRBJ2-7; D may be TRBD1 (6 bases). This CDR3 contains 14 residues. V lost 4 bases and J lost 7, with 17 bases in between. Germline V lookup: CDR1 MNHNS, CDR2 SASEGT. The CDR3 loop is CASSGMSGAGEQYF. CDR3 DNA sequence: TGTGCCAGCAGTGGAATGTCAGGGGCCGGGGAGCAGTACTTC.

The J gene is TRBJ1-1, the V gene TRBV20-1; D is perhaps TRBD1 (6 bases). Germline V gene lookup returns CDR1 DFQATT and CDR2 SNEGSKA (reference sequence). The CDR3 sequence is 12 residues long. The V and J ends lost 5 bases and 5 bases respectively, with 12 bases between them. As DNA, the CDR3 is TGCAGTGCTCCCGGGAGGGGGACTGAAGCTTTCTTT. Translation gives CSAPGRGTEAFF.

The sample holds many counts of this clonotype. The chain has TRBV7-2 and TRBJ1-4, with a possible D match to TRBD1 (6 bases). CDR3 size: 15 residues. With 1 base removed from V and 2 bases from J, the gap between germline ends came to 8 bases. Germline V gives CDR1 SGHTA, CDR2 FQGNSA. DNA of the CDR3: TGTGCCAGCAGCTTAGACAGGGCCACTAATGAAAAACTGTTTTTT. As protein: CASSLDRATNEKLFF.

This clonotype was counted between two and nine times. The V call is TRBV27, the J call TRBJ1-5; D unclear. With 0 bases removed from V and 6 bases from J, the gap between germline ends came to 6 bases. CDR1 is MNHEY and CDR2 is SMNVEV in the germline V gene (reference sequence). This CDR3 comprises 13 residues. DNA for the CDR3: TGTGCCAGCAGTTTATCGAAAGGTCAGCCCCAGCATTTT. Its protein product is CASSLSKGQPQHF.